This TCR beta chain was identified in a study of OX40 agonist ivuxolimab in advanced cancers. Findings and caveats of the study: Relative to CD4+, CD8+ T cells held more expanded clones on average. The CD4+ and CD8+ T cells in the blood had expanded clonally by week 6 at 0.1 to 3.0 mg/kg.

Sequencing used immunoSEQ multiplex PCR; TCRdb keeps in-frame clones, though not all of them. The repertoire consists of around 60,000 clones, with approximately 89% occurring once and the leading ten covering about 0.46%. A note on this clone: The antigen is not known.

Patients who had autoimmune disease history or got systemic immunosuppression were left out. The CDR3 consists of 17 residues. Trimming at V came to 1 base and at J to 0 bases, leaving 7 bases not matched to a gene. From germline, CDR1 is SGHAT and CDR2 FQNNGV. The sequence was obtained from an adult with an advanced solid tumor such as melanoma, head and neck, liver or kidney cancer. Source: CD4+ or CD8+ T cells sorted from blood, taken in a trial of the OX40 agonist ivuxolimab. The genes are TRBV11-2 and TRBJ2-7; 9 bases fit TRBD2. The CDR3 is CASSLVGLAGPSYEQYF. Written as DNA, the CDR3 is TGTGCCAGCAGCTTAGTTGGCCTAGCGGGACCCTCCTACGAGCAGTACTTC. Combining the CDR3 with reference TRBV11-2 and TRBJ2-7 gives the whole variable domain EAGVAQSPRYKIIEKRQSVAFWCNPISGHATLYWYQQILGQGPKLLIQFQNNGVVDDSQLPKDRFSAERLKGVDSTLKIQPAKLEDSAVYLCASSLVGLAGPSYEQYFGPGTRLTVT.